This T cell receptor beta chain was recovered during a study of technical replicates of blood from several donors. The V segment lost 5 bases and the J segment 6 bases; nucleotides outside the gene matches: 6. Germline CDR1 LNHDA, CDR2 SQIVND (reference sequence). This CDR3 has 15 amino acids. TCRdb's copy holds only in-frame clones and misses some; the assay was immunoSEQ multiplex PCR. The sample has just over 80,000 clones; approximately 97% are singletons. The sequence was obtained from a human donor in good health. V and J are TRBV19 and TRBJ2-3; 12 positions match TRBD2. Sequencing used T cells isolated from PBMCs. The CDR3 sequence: CASSRTSGTADTQYF. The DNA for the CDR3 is TGTGCCAGTAGTCGGACTAGCGGGACGGCGGATACGCAGTATTTT.